The sequence of this T cell receptor beta chain was determined in a study of preoperative IRX-2 immunotherapy in early breast cancer. Treatment of the sample: preoperative locoregional IRX-2 cytokine immunotherapy. Patients received preoperative, locoregional IRX-2 cytokine immunotherapy in a phase Ib study. Data came from immunoSEQ multiplex PCR; TCRdb stores just in-frame clones and leaves some out. The data hold 35,000 to 55,000 clones, with approximately 94% observed a single time. The ends were cut back, 7 bases at V and 1 base at J, with 16 bases in the middle. Germline V CDR1 and CDR2: SGHTA, FQGTGA. The CDR3 is 16 amino acids.

The chain has TRBV7-3 and TRBJ2-2, with a possible D match to TRBD2 (7 bases). This clonotype was obtained from a human donor with breast cancer. The input for sequencing was tumor tissue, taken after IRX-2 immunotherapy. The CDR3 loop is CASTAVGGGNTGELFF. The CDR3, as DNA: TGTGCCAGCACCGCAGTAGGGGGGGGGAACACCGGGGAGCTGTTTTTT.